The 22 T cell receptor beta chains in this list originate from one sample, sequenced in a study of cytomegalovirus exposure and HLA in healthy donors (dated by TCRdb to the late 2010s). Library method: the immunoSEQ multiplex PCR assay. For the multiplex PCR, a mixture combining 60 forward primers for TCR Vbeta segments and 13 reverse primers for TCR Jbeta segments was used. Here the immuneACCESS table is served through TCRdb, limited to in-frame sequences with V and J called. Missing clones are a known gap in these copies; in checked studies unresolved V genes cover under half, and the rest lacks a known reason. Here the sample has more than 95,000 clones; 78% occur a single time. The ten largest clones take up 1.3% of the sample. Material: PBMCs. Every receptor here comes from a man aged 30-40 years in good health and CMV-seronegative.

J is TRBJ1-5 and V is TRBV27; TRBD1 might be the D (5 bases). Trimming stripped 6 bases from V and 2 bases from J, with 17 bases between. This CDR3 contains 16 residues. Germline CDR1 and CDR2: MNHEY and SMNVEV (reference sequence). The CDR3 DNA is TGTGCCAGCAGACCCCGGGGGGAGGATGGCAATCAGCCCCAGCATTTT. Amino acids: CASRPRGEDGNQPQHF.

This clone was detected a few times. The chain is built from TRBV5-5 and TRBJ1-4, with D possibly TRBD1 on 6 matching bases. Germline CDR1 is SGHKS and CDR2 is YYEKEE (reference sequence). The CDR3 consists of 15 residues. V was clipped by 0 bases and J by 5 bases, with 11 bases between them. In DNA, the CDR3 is TGTGCCAGCAGCTTGGACGGACAGCTCAATGAAAAACTGTTTTTT. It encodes CASSLDGQLNEKLFF.

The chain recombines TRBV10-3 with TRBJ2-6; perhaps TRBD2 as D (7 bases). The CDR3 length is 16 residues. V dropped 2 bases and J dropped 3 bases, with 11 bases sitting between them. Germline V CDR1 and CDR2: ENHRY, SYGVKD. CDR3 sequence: CAISERGANGANVLTF. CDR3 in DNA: TGTGCCATCAGTGAGCGGGGGGCGAATGGGGCCAACGTCCTGACTTTC.

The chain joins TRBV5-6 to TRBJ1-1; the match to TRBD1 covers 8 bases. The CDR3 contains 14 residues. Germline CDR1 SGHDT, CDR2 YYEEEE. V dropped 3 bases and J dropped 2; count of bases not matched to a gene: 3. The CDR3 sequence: CASSSGQVNTEAFF. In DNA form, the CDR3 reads TGTGCCAGCAGCTCGGGACAGGTCAACACTGAAGCTTTCTTT.

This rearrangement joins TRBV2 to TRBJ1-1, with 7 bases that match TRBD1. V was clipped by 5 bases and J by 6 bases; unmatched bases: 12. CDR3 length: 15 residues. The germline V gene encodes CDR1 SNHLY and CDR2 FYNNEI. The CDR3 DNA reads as TGTGCCAGCAGTCGAGGACGTCCCAGGGGGGCTGAAGCTTTCTTT. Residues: CASSRGRPRGAEAFF.

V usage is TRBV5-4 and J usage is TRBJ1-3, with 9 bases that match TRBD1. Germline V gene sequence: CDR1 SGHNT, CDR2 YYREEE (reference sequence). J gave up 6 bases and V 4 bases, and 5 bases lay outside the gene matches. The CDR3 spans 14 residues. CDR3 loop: CASSRDRVSNTIYF. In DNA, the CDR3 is TGTGCCAGCAGCAGGGACAGGGTCTCAAACACCATATATTTT.

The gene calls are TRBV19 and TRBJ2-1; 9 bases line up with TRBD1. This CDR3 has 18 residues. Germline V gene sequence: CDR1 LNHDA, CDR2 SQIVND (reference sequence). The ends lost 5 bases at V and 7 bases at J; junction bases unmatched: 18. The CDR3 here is CASSSHHRGTGSGNEQFF. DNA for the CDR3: TGTGCCAGTAGTTCCCATCATAGAGGGACAGGGAGTGGTAATGAGCAGTTCTTC.

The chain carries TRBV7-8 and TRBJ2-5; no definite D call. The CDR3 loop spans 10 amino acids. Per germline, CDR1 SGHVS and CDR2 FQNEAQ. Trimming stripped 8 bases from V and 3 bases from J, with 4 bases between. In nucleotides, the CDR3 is TGTGCCAGCTCTGAAGAGACCCAGTACTTC. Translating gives CASSEETQYF. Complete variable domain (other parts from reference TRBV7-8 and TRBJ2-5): GAGVSQSPRYKVAKRGQDVALRCDPISGHVSLFWYQQALGQGPEFLTYFQNEAQLDKSGLPSDRFFAERPEGSVSTLKIQRTQQEDSAVYLCASSEETQYFGPGTRLLVL.

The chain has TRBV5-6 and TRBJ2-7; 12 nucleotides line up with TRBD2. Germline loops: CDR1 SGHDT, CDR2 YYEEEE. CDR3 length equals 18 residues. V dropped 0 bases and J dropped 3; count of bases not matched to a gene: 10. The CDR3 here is CASSLVSLAGGRYYEQYF. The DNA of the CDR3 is TGTGCCAGCAGCTTGGTAAGCCTAGCGGGGGGGAGATACTACGAGCAGTACTTC. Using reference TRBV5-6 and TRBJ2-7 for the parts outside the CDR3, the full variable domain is DAGVTQSPTHLIKTRGQQVTLRCSPKSGHDTVSWYQQALGQGPQFIFQYYEEEERQRGNFPDRFSGHQFPNYSSELNVNALLLGDSALYLCASSLVSLAGGRYYEQYFGPGTRLTVT.

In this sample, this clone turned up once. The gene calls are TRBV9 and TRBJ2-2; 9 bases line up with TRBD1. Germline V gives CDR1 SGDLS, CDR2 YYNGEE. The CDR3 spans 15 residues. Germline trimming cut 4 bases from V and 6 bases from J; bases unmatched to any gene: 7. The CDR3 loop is CASSTRQGGAGELFF. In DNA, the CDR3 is TGTGCCAGCAGCACCCGACAGGGGGGTGCCGGGGAGCTGTTTTTT.

The CDR3 is CASSFPGLAVRSSYEQYF. Written as DNA, the CDR3 is TGTGCCAGCAGCTTCCCGGGTCTAGCGGTCAGGAGCTCCTACGAGCAGTACTTC. The chain carries TRBV11-2 and TRBJ2-7, with 7 nucleotides matching TRBD2. The CDR3 is made up of 18 amino acids. J lost 0 bases, V lost 3 bases, and 14 bases had no gene match. In germline, CDR1 is SGHAT, CDR2 FQNNGV.

The CDR3 reads CASGTADRGGNQPQHF. The CDR3 DNA reads as TGTGCTAGTGGTACGGCGGACAGGGGAGGCAATCAGCCCCAGCATTTT. V usage is TRBV12-5 and J usage is TRBJ1-5; 9 bases align to TRBD1. CDR3 length equals 16 residues. Germline V CDR1 and CDR2: LGHNT, FRNRAP. V shed 5 bases, J shed 2 bases, and the junction held 7 bases outside the gene matches.

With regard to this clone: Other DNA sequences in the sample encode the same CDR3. The CDR3 spells CARSVGGDTYEQYF. For the CDR3, the DNA is TGCGCCAGATCAGTGGGAGGTGATACTTACGAGCAGTACTTC. The chain combines TRBV10-1 with TRBJ2-7; D is perhaps TRBD2 (6 bases). V was shortened by 9 bases and J by 4 bases, with 19 bases between the two germline ends. Germline V gene lookup returns CDR1 WNHNN and CDR2 SYGVQD (reference sequence). The CDR3 sequence is 14 residues long.

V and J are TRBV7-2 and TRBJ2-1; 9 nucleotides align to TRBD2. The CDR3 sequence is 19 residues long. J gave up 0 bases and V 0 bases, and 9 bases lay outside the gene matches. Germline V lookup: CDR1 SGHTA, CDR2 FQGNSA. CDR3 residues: CASSLAAGGRTSSYNEQFF. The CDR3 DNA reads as TGTGCCAGCAGCTTAGCAGCGGGAGGACGAACGAGCTCCTACAATGAGCAGTTCTTC.

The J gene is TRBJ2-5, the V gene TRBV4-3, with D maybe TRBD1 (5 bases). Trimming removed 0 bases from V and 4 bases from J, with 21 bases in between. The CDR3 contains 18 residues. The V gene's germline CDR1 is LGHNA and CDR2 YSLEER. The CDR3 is CASSQDSNGGASLETQYF. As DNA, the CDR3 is TGCGCCAGCAGCCAAGATTCTAATGGTGGGGCCTCGCTAGAGACCCAGTACTTC.

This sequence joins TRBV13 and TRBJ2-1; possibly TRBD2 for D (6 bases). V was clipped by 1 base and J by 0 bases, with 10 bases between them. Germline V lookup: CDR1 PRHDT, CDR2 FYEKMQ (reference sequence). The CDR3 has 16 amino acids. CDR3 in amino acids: CASSLDGGSSYNEQFF. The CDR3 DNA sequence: TGTGCCAGCAGCTTAGATGGGGGGAGCTCCTACAATGAGCAGTTCTTC.

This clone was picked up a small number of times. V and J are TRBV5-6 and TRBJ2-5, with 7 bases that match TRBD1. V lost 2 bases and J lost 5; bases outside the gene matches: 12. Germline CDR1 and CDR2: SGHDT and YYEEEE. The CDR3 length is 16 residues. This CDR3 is CASSFEPRQGRETQYF. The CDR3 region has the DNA TGTGCCAGCAGCTTTGAACCCCGACAGGGAAGGGAGACCCAGTACTTC.

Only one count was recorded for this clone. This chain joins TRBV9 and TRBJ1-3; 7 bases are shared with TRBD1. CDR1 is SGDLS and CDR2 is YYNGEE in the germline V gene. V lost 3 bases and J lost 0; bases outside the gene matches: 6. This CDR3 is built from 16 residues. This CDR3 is CASSAGDSHSGNTIYF. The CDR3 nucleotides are TGTGCCAGCAGCGCTGGGGACAGCCACTCTGGAAACACCATATATTTT.

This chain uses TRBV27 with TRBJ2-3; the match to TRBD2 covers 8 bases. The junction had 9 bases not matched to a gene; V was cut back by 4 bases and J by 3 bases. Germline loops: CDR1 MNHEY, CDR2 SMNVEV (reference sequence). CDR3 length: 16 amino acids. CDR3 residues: CASSSSSGGATDTQYF. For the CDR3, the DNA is TGTGCCAGCAGTTCCTCATCGGGGGGGGCTACAGATACGCAGTATTTT.

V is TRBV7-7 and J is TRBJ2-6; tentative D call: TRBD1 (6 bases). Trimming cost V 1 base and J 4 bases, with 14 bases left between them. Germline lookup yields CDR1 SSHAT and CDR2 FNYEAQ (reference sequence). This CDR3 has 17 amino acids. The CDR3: CASSLGYGGSGANVLTF. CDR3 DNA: TGTGCCAGCAGCTTAGGGTATGGGGGCTCGGGGGCCAACGTCCTGACTTTC.

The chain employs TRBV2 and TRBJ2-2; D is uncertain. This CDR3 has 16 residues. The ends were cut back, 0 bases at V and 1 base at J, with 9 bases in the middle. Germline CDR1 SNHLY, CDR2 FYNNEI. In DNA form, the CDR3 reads TGTGCCAGCAGTGAAGCGCGTCCAGGGAACACCGGGGAGCTGTTTTTT. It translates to CASSEARPGNTGELFF.

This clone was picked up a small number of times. The CDR3 DNA follows: TGTGCCAGCAGTTATTCGTCTCGGGCCAACGTCCTGACTTTC. It encodes CASSYSSRANVLTF. The V gene is TRBV6-5, the J gene TRBJ2-6; D ambiguous. Trimming left V 3 bases short and J 5 bases short, with 8 bases between. Germline V gene data show CDR1 as MNHEY and CDR2 as SVGAGI. The CDR3 runs to 14 residues.